Listed below are T cell receptor beta chains from one sample, sequenced in a study of PD-L1 blockade in urothelial cancer. Sequenced by immunoSEQ multiplex PCR; TCRdb stores in-frame clones only, minus some. This table has under 55,000 clones, around four fifths appearing once. The starting material was PBMCs, obtained around atezolizumab (anti-PD-L1) treatment. All receptors derive from a man in his 70s with urothelial cancer. CDR3s include the opening cysteine and the closing phenylalanine or tryptophan. Each record gives: V gene, clone size, D gene, J gene, CDR3 DNA, CDR3 protein. The D gene is left open where the match is weak. Clone size is shown for a subset of rows, as once, few, many or a class of expanded clone.

TRBV4-1	-	TRBD1	TRBJ1-6	TGCGCCAGCAGCCAAGAAGGGGGCCTCGGAAACTCACCCCTCCACTTT	CASSQEGGLGNSPLHF
TRBV27	-	-	TRBJ2-1	TGTGCCAGCTCCAGGAGGGATGAGCAGTTCTTC	CASSRRDEQFF
TRBV15	-	-	TRBJ2-7	TGTGCCACCAGCAGGTCTCCGGGATCATCCTACGAGCAGTACTTC	CATSRSPGSSYEQYF
TRBV5-6	-	-	TRBJ1-1	TGTGCCAGCAGCTTGGGGGCAGGGAGGACTGAAGCTTTCTTT	CASSLGAGRTEAFF
TRBV7-2	-	-	TRBJ1-2	TGTGCCAGCAGCTTAGGCCCTAATAGTTGGGGCTACACCTTC	CASSLGPNSWGYTF
TRBV4-3	-	TRBD1	TRBJ1-2	TGCGCCAGCAGCCCTAGATACGGGGACAGGGACTATGGCTACACCTTC	CASSPRYGDRDYGYTF
TRBV29-1	-	-	TRBJ1-2	TGCAGCGTCCAGTTTTCAGGACAGTCACTCCCTTATAACTATGGCTACACCTTC	CSVQFSGQSLPYNYGYTF
TRBV6-1	-	-	TRBJ1-2	TGTGCCAGCAGTGACGGCAGGGGTGGCGGCTATGGCTACACCTTC	CASSDGRGGGYGYTF
TRBV6-1	-	-	TRBJ2-1	TGTGCCAGCAGTGAGAGTTACAATGAGCAGTTCTTC	CASSESYNEQFF
TRBV30	-	-	TRBJ1-3	TGTGCCTGGAGTCTCGTACTGGCAGGGGCTGGAAACACCATATATTTT	CAWSLVLAGAGNTIYF
TRBV16	-	-	TRBJ2-3	TGTGCCAGCAGCCAACAGTTCACAGATACGCAGTATTTT	CASSQQFTDTQYF
TRBV11-3	-	TRBD2	TRBJ2-5	TGTGCCAGCAGCAAGCGGGGGGTCCAAGAGACCCAGTACTTC	CASSKRGVQETQYF
TRBV27	-	-	TRBJ1-2	TGTGCCAGCAGTTTATCGTACGGGGGAGCGTATGGCTACACCTTC	CASSLSYGGAYGYTF
TRBV28	-	TRBD2	TRBJ2-2	TGTGCCAGTAGCGGGAGTCCCACCGGGGAGCTGTTTTTT	CASSGSPTGELFF
TRBV14	-	-	TRBJ2-7	TGTGCCAGCAGGAGGGGGGGCAGGGCCTACGAGCAGTACTTC	CASRRGGRAYEQYF
TRBV28	few	TRBD2	TRBJ2-1	TGTGCCAGCAACAGCGGGAGGGCCTTCAATGAGCAGTTCTTC	CASNSGRAFNEQFF
TRBV6-6	-	-	TRBJ2-1	TGTGCCAGCAGCAGTAGCGGATTATACAATGAGCAGTTCTTC	CASSSSGLYNEQFF
TRBV30	-	-	TRBJ1-1	TGTGCCTGGAGTGTTTCCAGGAACACTGAAGCTTTCTTT	CAWSVSRNTEAFF
TRBV6-1	-	-	TRBJ1-3	TGTGCCAGCAGTGAAGGCCCCCAGGGAAACACCATATATTTT	CASSEGPQGNTIYF
TRBV28	-	-	TRBJ1-2	TGTGCCAGCAGTTTAAAGCGGCGTAACTATGGCTACACCTTC	CASSLKRRNYGYTF
TRBV10-3	-	TRBD1	TRBJ2-2	TGTGCCATCAGGGAAACCGGGACAGGACGGTTCGGGGAGCTGTTTTTT	CAIRETGTGRFGELFF